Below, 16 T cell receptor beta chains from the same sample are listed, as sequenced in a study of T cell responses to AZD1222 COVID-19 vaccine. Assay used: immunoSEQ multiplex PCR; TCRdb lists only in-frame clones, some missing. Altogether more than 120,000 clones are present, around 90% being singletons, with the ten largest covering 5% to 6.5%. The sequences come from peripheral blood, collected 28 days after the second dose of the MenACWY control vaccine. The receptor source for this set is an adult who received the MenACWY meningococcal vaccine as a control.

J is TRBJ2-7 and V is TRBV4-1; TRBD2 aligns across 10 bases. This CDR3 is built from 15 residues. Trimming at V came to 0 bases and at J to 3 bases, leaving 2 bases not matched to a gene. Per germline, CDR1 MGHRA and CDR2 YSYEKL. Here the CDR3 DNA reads TGCGCCAGCAGCCAAGATTTAGCGGGAGGCTACGAGCAGTACTTC. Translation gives CASSQDLAGGYEQYF.

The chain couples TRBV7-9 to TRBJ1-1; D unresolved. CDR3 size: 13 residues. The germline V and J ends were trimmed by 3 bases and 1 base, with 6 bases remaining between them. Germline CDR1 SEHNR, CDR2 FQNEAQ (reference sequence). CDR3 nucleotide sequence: TGTGCCAGCAGCTTCGTCAGGAACACTGAAGCTTTCTTT. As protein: CASSFVRNTEAFF. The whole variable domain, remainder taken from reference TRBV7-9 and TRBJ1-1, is DTGVSQNPRHKITKRGQNVTFRCDPISEHNRLYWYRQTLGQGPEFLTYFQNEAQLEKSRLLSDRFSAERPKGSFSTLEIQRTEQGDSAMYLCASSFVRNTEAFFGQGTRLTVV.

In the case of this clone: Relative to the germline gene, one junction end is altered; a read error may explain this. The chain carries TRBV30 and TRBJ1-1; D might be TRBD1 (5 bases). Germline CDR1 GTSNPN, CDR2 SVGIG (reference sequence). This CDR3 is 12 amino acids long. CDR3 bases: TGTGCCTCACCCAGACAGAACGCTGAAGCTTTCTTT. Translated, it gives CASPRQNAEAFF.

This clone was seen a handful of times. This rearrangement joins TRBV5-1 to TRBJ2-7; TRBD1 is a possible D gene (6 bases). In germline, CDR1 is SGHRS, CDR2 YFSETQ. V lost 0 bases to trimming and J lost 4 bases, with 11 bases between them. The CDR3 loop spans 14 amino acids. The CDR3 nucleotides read TGCGCCAGCAGCTTGGGGACAGCTCTTTACGAGCAGTACTTC. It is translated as CASSLGTALYEQYF.

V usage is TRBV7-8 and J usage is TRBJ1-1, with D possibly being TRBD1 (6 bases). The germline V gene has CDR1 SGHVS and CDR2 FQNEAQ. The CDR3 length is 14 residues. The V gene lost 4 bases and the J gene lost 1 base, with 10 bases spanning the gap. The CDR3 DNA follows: TGTGCCAGCAGCTACAGGGAGAAGAACACTGAAGCTTTCTTT. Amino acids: CASSYREKNTEAFF.

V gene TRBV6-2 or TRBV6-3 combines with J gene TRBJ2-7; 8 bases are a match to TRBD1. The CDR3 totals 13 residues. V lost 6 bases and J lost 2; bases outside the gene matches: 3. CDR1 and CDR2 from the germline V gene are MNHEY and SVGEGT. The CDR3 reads CASSGTGPYEQYF. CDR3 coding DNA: TGTGCCAGCAGCGGGACAGGCCCCTACGAGCAGTACTTC.

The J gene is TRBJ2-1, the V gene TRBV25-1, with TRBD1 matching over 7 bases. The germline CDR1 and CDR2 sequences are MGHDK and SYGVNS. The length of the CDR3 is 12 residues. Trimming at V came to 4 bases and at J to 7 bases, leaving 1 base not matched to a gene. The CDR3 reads CASSATGNEQFF. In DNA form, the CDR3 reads TGTGCCAGCAGTGCGACAGGGAATGAGCAGTTCTTC.

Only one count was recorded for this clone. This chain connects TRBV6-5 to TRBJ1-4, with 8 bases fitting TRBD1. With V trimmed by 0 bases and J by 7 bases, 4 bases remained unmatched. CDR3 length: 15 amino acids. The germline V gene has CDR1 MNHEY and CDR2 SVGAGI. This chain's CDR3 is CASSYSPGGGEKLFF. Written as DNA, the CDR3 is TGTGCCAGCAGTTACTCGCCAGGGGGCGGTGAAAAACTGTTTTTT.

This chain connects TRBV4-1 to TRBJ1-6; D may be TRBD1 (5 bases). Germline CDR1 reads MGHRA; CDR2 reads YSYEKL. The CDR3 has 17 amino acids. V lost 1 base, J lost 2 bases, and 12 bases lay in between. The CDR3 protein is CASSQVPLGAYNSPLHF. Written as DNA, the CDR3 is TGCGCCAGCAGCCAAGTGCCCTTGGGGGCCTATAATTCACCCCTCCACTTT.

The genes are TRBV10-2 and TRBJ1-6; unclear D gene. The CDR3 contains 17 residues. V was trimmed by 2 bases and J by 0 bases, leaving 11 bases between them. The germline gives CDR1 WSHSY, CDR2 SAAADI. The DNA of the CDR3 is TGCGCCAGCAGTGAGGTCGCGAGCCCCTCCTATAATTCACCCCTCCACTTT. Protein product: CASSEVASPSYNSPLHF.

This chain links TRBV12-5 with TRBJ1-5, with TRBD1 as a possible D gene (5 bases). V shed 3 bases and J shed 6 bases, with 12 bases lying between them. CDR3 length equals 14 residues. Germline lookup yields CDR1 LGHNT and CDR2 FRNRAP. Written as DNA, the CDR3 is TGTGCTAGTGGTTTAGAGCAGGGCGGTCAGCCCCAGCATTTT. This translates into CASGLEQGGQPQHF.

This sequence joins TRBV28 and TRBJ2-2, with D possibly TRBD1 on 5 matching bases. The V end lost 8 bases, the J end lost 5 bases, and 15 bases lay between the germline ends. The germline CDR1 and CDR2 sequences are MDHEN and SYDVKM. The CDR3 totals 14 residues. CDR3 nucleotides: TGTGCCAGCCAACAGGTGGGAAAGACCGGGGAGCTGTTTTTT. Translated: CASQQVGKTGELFF.

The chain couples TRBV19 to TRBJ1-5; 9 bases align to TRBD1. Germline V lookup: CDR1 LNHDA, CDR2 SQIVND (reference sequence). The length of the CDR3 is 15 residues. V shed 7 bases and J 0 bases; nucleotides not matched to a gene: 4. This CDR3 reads CASTVTGGSNQPQHF. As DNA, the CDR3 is TGTGCCAGTACCGTGACAGGGGGTAGCAATCAGCCCCAGCATTTT.

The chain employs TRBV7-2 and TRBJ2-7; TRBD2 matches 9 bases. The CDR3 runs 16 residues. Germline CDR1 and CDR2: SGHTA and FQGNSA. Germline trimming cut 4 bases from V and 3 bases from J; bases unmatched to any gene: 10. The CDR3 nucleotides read TGTGCCAGCAGCTCCCAGATTAGCGGGAGTGTCTACGAGCAGTACTTC. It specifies CASSSQISGSVYEQYF.

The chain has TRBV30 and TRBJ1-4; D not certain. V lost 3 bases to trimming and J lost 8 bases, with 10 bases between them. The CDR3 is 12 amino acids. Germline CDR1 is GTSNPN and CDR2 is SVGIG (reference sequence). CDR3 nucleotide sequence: TGTGCCTGGAGACGAAGCGGGGAAAAACTGTTTTTT. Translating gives CAWRRSGEKLFF.

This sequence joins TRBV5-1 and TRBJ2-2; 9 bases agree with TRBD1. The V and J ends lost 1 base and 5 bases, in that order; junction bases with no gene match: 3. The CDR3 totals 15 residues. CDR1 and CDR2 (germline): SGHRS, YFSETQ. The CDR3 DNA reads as TGCGCCAGCAGCTTGATGGGACAGGGTACCGGGGAGCTGTTTTTT. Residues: CASSLMGQGTGELFF.